This passage covers 31 T cell receptor beta chains from one sample sequenced in a study of blood T cell repertoires in COVID-19. TCRdb's copy holds only in-frame clones and misses some; the assay was immunoSEQ multiplex PCR. This sample has tens of thousands of clones, with around 85% found just once. The sequencing sample was made of peripheral blood. The receptors shown here come from a man between 70 and 80 years old with acute or convalescent COVID-19.

The V and J genes are TRBV27 and TRBJ1-2; 7 bases line up with TRBD1. The V segment lost 7 bases and the J segment 1 base; nucleotides outside the gene matches: 6. Germline assignment: CDR1 MNHEY and CDR2 SMNVEV (reference sequence). This CDR3 spans 14 amino acids. CDR3 in DNA: TGTGCCAGCAAGAAACAGGGGCTTAACTATGGCTACACCTTC. This encodes CASKKQGLNYGYTF.

The chain employs TRBV27 and TRBJ1-2; D perhaps matches TRBD1 (5 bases). This CDR3 has 13 residues. Germline V gene lookup returns CDR1 MNHEY and CDR2 SMNVEV (reference sequence). Trimming pared 3 bases from V and 8 bases from J, leaving 13 bases between. Here the CDR3 reads CASSFRGNRGYTF. CDR3 sequence (DNA): TGTGCCAGCAGTTTTCGGGGGAATCGGGGCTACACCTTC.

The V gene is TRBV5-1, the J gene TRBJ2-1; TRBD2 aligns across 11 bases. The V and J ends lost 2 bases and 5 bases, in that order; junction bases with no gene match: 15. CDR3 length: 19 amino acids. Germline V lookup: CDR1 SGHRS, CDR2 YFSETQ. CDR3 in DNA: TGCGCCAGCAGCTTTCCCGACCGGTATAGCGGGGGGGCCGACAATGAGCAGTTCTTC. Residues: CASSFPDRYSGGADNEQFF. The entire variable domain, with the rest obtained from reference TRBV5-1 and TRBJ2-1, is as follows: KAGVTQTPRYLIKTRGQQVTLSCSPISGHRSVSWYQQTPGQGLQFLFEYFSETQRNKGNFPGRFSGRQFSNSRSEMNVSTLELGDSALYLCASSFPDRYSGGADNEQFFGPGTRLTVL.

This chain joins TRBV6-6 and TRBJ2-1; the match to TRBD1 covers 8 bases. The CDR3 length is 14 residues. Looked up from germline, CDR1 is MNHNY and CDR2 is SVGAGI (reference sequence). V lost 6 bases and J lost 6; bases outside the gene matches: 7. DNA of the CDR3: TGTGCCAGCAGACCGACAGGGGTCGTCAATGAGCAGTTCTTC. Protein product: CASRPTGVVNEQFF.

V and J are TRBV3-1 (or the pseudogene TRBV3-2) and TRBJ2-1; 10 positions agree with TRBD2. This CDR3 contains 15 residues. The V gene's germline CDR1 is LGHDT and CDR2 YNNKEL (reference sequence). Trimming at V came to 6 bases and at J to 8 bases, leaving 10 bases not matched to a gene. As DNA, the CDR3 is TGTGCCAGCAGTTCCGGTCTAGCGGGGGCTCATGAGCAGTTCTTC. The encoded protein is CASSSGLAGAHEQFF.

The rearrangement links TRBV6-4 to TRBJ2-1, with D perhaps TRBD2 (5 bases). The V gene's germline CDR1 is MRHNA and CDR2 SNTAGT. The CDR3 is 16 residues long. The V and J ends lost 4 bases and 8 bases respectively, with 21 bases between them. DNA of the CDR3: TGTGCCAGCAGTGTCTATGGGTCCCCAGAGGAGGATGAGCAGTTCTTC. Translated: CASSVYGSPEEDEQFF.

This clone appeared once. Additional DNA sequences in this sample encode the identical CDR3. This chain links TRBV7-2 with TRBJ2-3, with D unresolved. The CDR3 consists of 14 residues. V lost 2 bases and J 1 base, leaving 7 bases between the germline ends. Germline V CDR1 and CDR2: SGHTA, FQGNSA. CDR3 protein: CASSLSGGTDTQYF. The CDR3 DNA follows: TGTGCCAGCAGCTTATCCGGAGGCACAGATACGCAGTATTTT.

The J gene is TRBJ1-6, the V gene TRBV6-5; TRBD1 might be the D (5 bases). V was trimmed by 5 bases and J by 8 bases, leaving 16 bases between them. CDR1 and CDR2 (germline): MNHEY, SVGAGI. This CDR3 has 15 residues. Here the CDR3 DNA reads TGTGCCAGCAGTCAGGACACGGGCGGATATTCACCCCTCCACTTT. Translated, it gives CASSQDTGGYSPLHF.

V usage is TRBV29-1 and J usage is TRBJ1-2; 9 nucleotides agree with TRBD1. The junction had 2 bases not matched to a gene; V was cut back by 3 bases and J by 3 bases. The length of the CDR3 is 13 residues. The germline V gene encodes CDR1 SQVTM and CDR2 ANQGSEA. The CDR3 loop is CSVETGGYYGYTF. The CDR3 DNA is TGCAGCGTTGAGACAGGGGGTTACTATGGCTACACCTTC.

This clone was picked up one time. The J gene is TRBJ2-7, the V gene TRBV5-1; TRBD1 aligns across 11 bases. The trim removed 4 bases at V and 4 bases at J, leaving 7 bases unmatched. Germline lookup yields CDR1 SGHRS and CDR2 YFSETQ. CDR3 length: 15 residues. In DNA, the CDR3 is TGCGCCAGCAGCCCGGCCGGACAGGGGGCTTACGAGCAGTACTTC. Its protein product is CASSPAGQGAYEQYF.

The chain links TRBV12-3 or TRBV12-4 to TRBJ2-1; TRBD1 might be the D (5 bases). V was trimmed by 5 bases and J by 4 bases, leaving 9 bases between them. The CDR3 is made up of 13 amino acids. In DNA form, the CDR3 reads TGTGCCAGCAGTCGGACAAATTACAATGAGCAGTTCTTC. This encodes CASSRTNYNEQFF.

This CDR3 reads CASSPRRTGFTGELFF. The DNA of the CDR3 is TGTGCCAGCAGCCCCAGAAGGACAGGGTTTACCGGGGAGCTGTTTTTT. The V gene is TRBV7-6, the J gene TRBJ2-2; 8 nucleotides line up with TRBD1. The CDR3 extends over 16 amino acids. With V trimmed by 5 bases and J by 5 bases, 10 bases remained unmatched. Germline CDR1 reads SGHVS; CDR2 reads FNYEAQ. Full variable domain (remainder filled in from reference TRBV7-6 and TRBJ2-2): GAGVSQSPRYKVTKRGQDVALRCDPISGHVSLYWYRQALGQGPEFLTYFNYEAQQDKSGLPNDRFSAERPEGSISTLTIQRTEQRDSAMYRCASSPRRTGFTGELFFGEGSRLTVL.

This clone was seen once. The chain joins TRBV28 to TRBJ1-5; 8 nucleotides match TRBD1. Germline loops: CDR1 MDHEN, CDR2 SYDVKM. The CDR3 consists of 18 residues. J lost 2 bases, V lost 6 bases, and 15 bases had no gene match. CDR3: CASSHQGAGVMGNQPQHF. DNA of the CDR3: TGTGCCAGCAGCCACCAGGGGGCTGGGGTAATGGGCAATCAGCCCCAGCATTTT.

The genes are TRBV28 and TRBJ1-2; 9 bases match TRBD1. J gave up 0 bases and V 5 bases, and 4 bases lay outside the gene matches. CDR1 MDHEN and CDR2 SYDVKM come from the germline V gene. CDR3 size: 15 residues. The CDR3 DNA is TGTGCCAGCAGTCTTCGACAGGGGGCTAACTATGGCTACACCTTC. Encoded protein: CASSLRQGANYGYTF.

This rearrangement joins TRBV12-3 or TRBV12-4 to TRBJ1-5; the match to TRBD1 covers 9 bases. The CDR3 is 13 residues long. V lost 5 bases and J lost 6; bases outside the gene matches: 2. In nucleotides, the CDR3 is TGTGCCAGCAGTCCGGACAGGGGTCAGCCCCAGCATTTT. The encoded protein is CASSPDRGQPQHF.

This clone was detected only a few times. J is TRBJ1-1 and V is TRBV7-8, with 8 positions matching TRBD1. Unmatched junction bases numbered 15, after V lost 5 bases and J lost 1 base. CDR3 length equals 18 residues. Germline V gene lookup returns CDR1 SGHVS and CDR2 FQNEAQ. The CDR3 loop is CASSPLSGGAGWNTEAFF. The DNA for the CDR3 is TGTGCCAGCAGCCCCCTCTCAGGGGGCGCGGGGTGGAACACTGAAGCTTTCTTT. Full variable domain (outside the CDR3, taken from reference TRBV7-8 and TRBJ1-1): GAGVSQSPRYKVAKRGQDVALRCDPISGHVSLFWYQQALGQGPEFLTYFQNEAQLDKSGLPSDRFFAERPEGSVSTLKIQRTQQEDSAVYLCASSPLSGGAGWNTEAFFGQGTRLTVV.

This clone was observed once. The chain couples TRBV28 to TRBJ1-2, with a tentative D call TRBD1 (6 bases). The V end was cut by 9 bases, the J end by 2 bases, with 19 bases between. Germline CDR1 is MDHEN and CDR2 is SYDVKM. This CDR3 is built from 15 residues. The CDR3 nucleotides are TGTGCCAGTTCCCCCGGGACACACCCCAACTATGGCTACACCTTC. Residues: CASSPGTHPNYGYTF.

This chain uses TRBV29-1 with TRBJ1-1, with a tentative D call TRBD1 (5 bases). The CDR3 has 13 amino acids. Per germline, CDR1 SQVTM and CDR2 ANQGSEA. CDR3 sequence (DNA): TGCGGCGGGCAGGGCCTCATGAACACTGAAGCTTTCTTT. This encodes CGGQGLMNTEAFF.

The V gene is TRBV6-5, the J gene TRBJ2-5; the D is unclear. CDR3 length: 12 amino acids. The germline V and J ends were trimmed by 6 bases and 0 bases, with 5 bases remaining between them. Germline lookup yields CDR1 MNHEY and CDR2 SVGAGI. This CDR3 is CASRPDQETQYF. The CDR3 DNA reads TGTGCCAGCAGACCAGACCAAGAGACCCAGTACTTC.

The chain links TRBV5-1 to TRBJ1-1, with 9 bases that match TRBD1. CDR1 is SGHRS, CDR2 YFSETQ, per germline. V lost 3 bases to trimming and J lost 0 bases; unmatched junction nucleotides: 6. This CDR3 spans 16 amino acids. Here the CDR3 reads CASSSGTGFMNTEAFF. Written as DNA, the CDR3 is TGCGCCAGCAGCTCCGGGACAGGGTTCATGAACACTGAAGCTTTCTTT.

The chain is built from TRBV5-1 and TRBJ2-7; D is perhaps TRBD1 (6 bases). Per the germline V gene, CDR1 is SGHRS and CDR2 is YFSETQ. With 4 bases removed from V and 5 bases from J, the gap between germline ends came to 19 bases. This CDR3 is built from 15 residues. In nucleotides, the CDR3 is TGCGCCAGCAGCCCGAGGGGGAGCGGAGACAACGAGCAGTACTTC. It translates to CASSPRGSGDNEQYF.

The V gene is TRBV20-1, the J gene TRBJ1-2; 8 positions match TRBD1. Germline V lookup: CDR1 DFQATT, CDR2 SNEGSKA (reference sequence). The CDR3 loop spans 13 amino acids. J was trimmed by 7 bases and V by 3 bases; bases with no gene match: 7. The CDR3 protein is CSASDRGPIGYTF. The DNA of the CDR3 is TGCAGTGCTAGTGACAGGGGCCCTATTGGCTACACCTTC.

The CDR3 is CASSSLTGASYNEQFF. The DNA of the CDR3 is TGCGCCAGCAGCTCCCTGACAGGGGCCAGCTACAATGAGCAGTTCTTC. V and J are TRBV5-1 and TRBJ2-1; 8 nucleotides line up with TRBD1. After removal of 3 bases from V and 3 bases from J, the junction contained 8 bases not matched to a gene. The CDR3 consists of 16 residues. Per the germline V gene, CDR1 is SGHRS and CDR2 is YFSETQ.

J is TRBJ2-2 and V is TRBV9; D might be TRBD1 (6 bases). CDR1 SGDLS and CDR2 YYNGEE come from the germline V gene. This CDR3 has 16 amino acids. V shed 0 bases and J shed 8 bases, with 17 bases lying between them. The CDR3, as DNA: TGTGCCAGCAGCGTAGGGATCGGACAGTCTCAAGGGGAGCTGTTTTTT. Translating it yields CASSVGIGQSQGELFF. The full variable domain, its missing parts supplied by reference TRBV9 and TRBJ2-2, is DSGVTQTPKHLITATGQRVTLRCSPRSGDLSVYWYQQSLDQGLQFLIQYYNGEERAKGNILERFSAQQFPDLHSELNLSSLELGDSALYFCASSVGIGQSQGELFFGEGSRLTVL.

The V call is TRBV7-9, the J call TRBJ2-1; 7 nucleotides align to TRBD1. Germline V gene data show CDR1 as SEHNR and CDR2 as FQNEAQ (reference sequence). The CDR3 sequence is 15 residues long. V was clipped by 3 bases and J by 2 bases; unmatched bases: 4. This CDR3 is CASSFPGQTYNEQFF. Here the CDR3 DNA reads TGTGCCAGCAGCTTCCCGGGACAGACCTACAATGAGCAGTTCTTC. The whole variable domain, remainder taken from reference TRBV7-9 and TRBJ2-1, is DTGVSQNPRHKITKRGQNVTFRCDPISEHNRLYWYRQTLGQGPEFLTYFQNEAQLEKSRLLSDRFSAERPKGSFSTLEIQRTEQGDSAMYLCASSFPGQTYNEQFFGPGTRLTVL.

There are a few counts of this clone. The chain joins TRBV2 to TRBJ1-5; D is ambiguous. The CDR3 totals 14 residues. V gave up 8 bases and J gave up 2 bases, with 13 bases separating them. Germline CDR1 is SNHLY and CDR2 is FYNNEI. CDR3 region: CASQQAGGNQPQHF. The CDR3 region has the DNA TGTGCCAGCCAGCAGGCAGGCGGCAATCAGCCCCAGCATTTT.

This chain uses TRBV5-1 with TRBJ2-1; 8 nucleotides agree with TRBD2. Germline-derived CDR1 and CDR2 are SGHRS and YFSETQ. CDR3 length equals 15 residues. V lost 3 bases and J lost 7; bases outside the gene matches: 9. The CDR3 loop reads CASSSGGASRNEQFF. In DNA, the CDR3 is TGCGCCAGCAGCTCCGGGGGGGCTTCTAGGAATGAGCAGTTCTTC.

The chain recombines TRBV25-1 with TRBJ1-2, with D possibly TRBD1 on 6 matching bases. The germline V gene has CDR1 MGHDK and CDR2 SYGVNS. The CDR3 spans 14 residues. V was shortened by 5 bases and J by 4 bases, with 14 bases between the two germline ends. The CDR3 spells CASSIGGPAYGYTF. The CDR3 bases are TGTGCCAGCAGTATCGGGGGGCCGGCCTATGGCTACACCTTC.

The chain recombines TRBV5-4 with TRBJ2-1, with 7 nucleotides matching TRBD2. The CDR3 totals 14 residues. Germline V lookup: CDR1 SGHNT, CDR2 YYREEE (reference sequence). The junction had 4 bases not matched to a gene; V was cut back by 0 bases and J by 7 bases. The CDR3 DNA sequence: TGTGCCAGCAGCTTGGGACTGGGAGGGAATGAGCAGTTCTTC. This codes for CASSLGLGGNEQFF. Complete variable domain (other parts from reference TRBV5-4 and TRBJ2-1): ETGVTQSPTHLIKTRGQQVTLRCSSQSGHNTVSWYQQALGQGPQFIFQYYREEENGRGNFPPRFSGLQFPNYSSELNVNALELDDSALYLCASSLGLGGNEQFFGPGTRLTVL.

This clone was recorded only once. The rearrangement links TRBV27 to TRBJ2-3; D possibly corresponds to TRBD1 (5 bases). The germline V and J ends were trimmed by 2 bases and 0 bases, with 12 bases remaining between them. The CDR3 is 16 amino acids. The V gene's germline CDR1 is MNHEY and CDR2 SMNVEV (reference sequence). As DNA, the CDR3 is TGTGCCAGCAGTTTACTCAGGACATCTAGCACAGATACGCAGTATTTT. Translation: CASSLLRTSSTDTQYF.

The rearrangement links TRBV5-4 to TRBJ1-1, with D perhaps matching TRBD1 (6 bases). The germline CDR1 and CDR2 sequences are SGHNT and YYREEE (reference sequence). Trimming took 3 bases from V and 1 from J, leaving 13 bases between them. The CDR3 loop spans 15 amino acids. CDR3 sequence: CASSSGGGRNTEAFF. The CDR3 nucleotides read TGTGCCAGCAGCTCGGGGGGGGGCCGGAACACTGAAGCTTTCTTT.